This record looks at one T cell receptor beta chain sequence and its context. Antigen unknown. This sample stems from a study of T cell clonotyping in hematopoietic cell transplantation. The wider study: Recipient samples before transplant were obtained post-cytoreduction.

Overall study results and limits: Graft donor and pretransplant recipient Inverse Simpson Index values predicted broader posttransplant TCR diversity. Without cell sorting, CD4 versus CD8 contributions remain unresolved. After transplant, recipient diversity fell while pathologically expanded clonotypes grew through day 180.

Clones were read by immunoSEQ multiplex PCR, and TCRdb kept only the in-frame ones, dropping some. The table records around 28,000 clones, about 93% of them present only once. The time point denotes: recipient sample about 28 days before transplant, after cytoreduction. The source material was peripheral blood mononuclear cells, sampled before stem cell transplant. The clonotype was recovered from a man aged 45-65 years with acute myeloid leukemia. Some clones in this sample may be carry-over from other donors' samples.

The DNA for the CDR3 is TGTGCCAGCAGATTGCTAGCGGGAAGCACAGATACGCAGTATTTT. Translating gives CASRLLAGSTDTQYF. The V and J genes are TRBV2 and TRBJ2-3, with 9 bases matching TRBD2. The CDR3 is made up of 15 amino acids. Germline V CDR1 and CDR2: SNHLY, FYNNEI. J gave up 0 bases and V 6 bases, and 4 bases lay outside the gene matches.